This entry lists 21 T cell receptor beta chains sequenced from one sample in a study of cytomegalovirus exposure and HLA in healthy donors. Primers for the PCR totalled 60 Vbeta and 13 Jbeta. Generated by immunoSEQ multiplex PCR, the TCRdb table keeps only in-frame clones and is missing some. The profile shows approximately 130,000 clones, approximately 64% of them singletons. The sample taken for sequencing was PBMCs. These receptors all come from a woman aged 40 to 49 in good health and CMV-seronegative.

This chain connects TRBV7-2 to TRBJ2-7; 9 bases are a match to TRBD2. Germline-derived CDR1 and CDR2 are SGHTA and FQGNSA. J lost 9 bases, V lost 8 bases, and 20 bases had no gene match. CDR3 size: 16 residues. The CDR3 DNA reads TGTGCCAGCCCCTCCGAAGGGGGACTAGCCAAAGCGGGGCAGTACTTC. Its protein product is CASPSEGGLAKAGQYF. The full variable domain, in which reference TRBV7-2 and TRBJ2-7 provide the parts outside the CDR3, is GAGVSQSPSNKVTEKGKDVELRCDPISGHTALYWYRQSLGQGLEFLIYFQGNSAPDKSGLPSDRFSAERTGGSVSTLTIQRTQQEDSAVYLCASPSEGGLAKAGQYFGPGTRLTVT.

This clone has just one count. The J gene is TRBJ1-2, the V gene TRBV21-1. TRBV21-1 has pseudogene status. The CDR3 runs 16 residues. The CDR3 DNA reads TGTGCCAGCAGCAAAGCGCGGTACGGTAAATTGATGCGGGACACCTTC. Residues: CASSKARYGKLMRDTF.

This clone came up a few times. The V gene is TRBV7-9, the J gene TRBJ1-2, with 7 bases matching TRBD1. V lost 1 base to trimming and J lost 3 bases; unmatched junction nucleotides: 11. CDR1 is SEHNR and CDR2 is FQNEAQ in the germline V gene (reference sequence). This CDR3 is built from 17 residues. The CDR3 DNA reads TGTGCCAGCAGCTTAGGACCAGGGGGAGGCTCCGACTATGGCTACACCTTC. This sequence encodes CASSLGPGGGSDYGYTF.

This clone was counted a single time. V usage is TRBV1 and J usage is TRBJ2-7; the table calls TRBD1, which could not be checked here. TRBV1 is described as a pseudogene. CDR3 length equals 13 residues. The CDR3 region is CTSSHLGPYEQYF. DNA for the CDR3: TGCACCAGCAGCCACCTGGGGCCCTACGAGCAGTACTTC.

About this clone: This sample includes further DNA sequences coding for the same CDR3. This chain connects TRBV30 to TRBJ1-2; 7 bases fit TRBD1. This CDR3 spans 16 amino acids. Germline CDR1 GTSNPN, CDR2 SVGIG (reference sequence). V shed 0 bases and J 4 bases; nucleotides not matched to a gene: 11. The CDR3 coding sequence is TGTGCCTGGAGTGTTGGTACAGGGGTTAGTAGCTATGGCTACACCTTC. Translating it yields CAWSVGTGVSSYGYTF.

The CDR3 nucleotides read TGTGCCAGTAGCAATGGAGGAGGCGGCTCCAATCAGCCCCAGCATTTT. Residues: CASSNGGGGSNQPQHF. The chain couples TRBV19 to TRBJ1-5; no firm D call. The CDR3 spans 16 residues. V was shortened by 6 bases and J by 3 bases, with 18 bases between the two germline ends. Germline V gene lookup returns CDR1 LNHDA and CDR2 SQIVND (reference sequence).

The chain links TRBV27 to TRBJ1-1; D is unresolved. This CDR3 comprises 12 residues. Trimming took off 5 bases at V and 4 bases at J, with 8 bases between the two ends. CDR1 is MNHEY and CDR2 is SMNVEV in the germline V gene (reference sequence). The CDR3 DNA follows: TGTGCCAGCAGTACCCACGGCACTGAAGCTTTCTTT. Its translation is CASSTHGTEAFF.

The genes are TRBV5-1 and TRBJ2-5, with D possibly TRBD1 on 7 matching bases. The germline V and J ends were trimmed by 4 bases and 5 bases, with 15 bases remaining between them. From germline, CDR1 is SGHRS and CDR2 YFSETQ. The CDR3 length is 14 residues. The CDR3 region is CASSGRTGRETQYF. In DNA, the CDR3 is TGCGCCAGCAGCGGGAGGACAGGTCGGGAGACCCAGTACTTC. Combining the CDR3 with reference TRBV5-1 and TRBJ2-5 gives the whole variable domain KAGVTQTPRYLIKTRGQQVTLSCSPISGHRSVSWYQQTPGQGLQFLFEYFSETQRNKGNFPGRFSGRQFSNSRSEMNVSTLELGDSALYLCASSGRTGRETQYFGPGTRLLVL.

The CDR3: CASSLRAGTTQTTYEQYF. In DNA form, the CDR3 reads TGCGCCAGCAGCCTGAGAGCCGGGACTACACAAACCACCTACGAGCAGTACTTC. This chain connects TRBV5-1 to TRBJ2-7, with 7 bases identical to TRBD2. Germline assignment: CDR1 SGHRS and CDR2 YFSETQ. Trimming cost V 4 bases and J 2 bases; bases outside gene matches: 18. The CDR3 loop spans 18 amino acids.

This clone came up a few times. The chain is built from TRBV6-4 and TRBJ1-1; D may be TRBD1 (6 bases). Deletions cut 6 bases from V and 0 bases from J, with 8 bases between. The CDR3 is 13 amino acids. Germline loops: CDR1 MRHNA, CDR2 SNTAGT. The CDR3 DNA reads TGTGCCAGCAGCGAGGGGGTGAACACTGAAGCTTTCTTT. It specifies CASSEGVNTEAFF.

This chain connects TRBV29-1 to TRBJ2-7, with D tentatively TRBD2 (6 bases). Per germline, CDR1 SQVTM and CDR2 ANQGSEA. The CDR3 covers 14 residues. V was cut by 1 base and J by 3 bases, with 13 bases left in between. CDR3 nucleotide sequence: TGCAGCGTTGAAGTGGCAGAGGGACTCTACGAGCAGTACTTC. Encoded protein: CSVEVAEGLYEQYF.

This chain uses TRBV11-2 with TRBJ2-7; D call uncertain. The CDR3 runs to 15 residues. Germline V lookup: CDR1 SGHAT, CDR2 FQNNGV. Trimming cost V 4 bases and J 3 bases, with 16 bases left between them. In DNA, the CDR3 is TGTGCCAGCAGCTCGGGTCCATCATATTACTACGAGCAGTACTTC. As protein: CASSSGPSYYYEQYF.

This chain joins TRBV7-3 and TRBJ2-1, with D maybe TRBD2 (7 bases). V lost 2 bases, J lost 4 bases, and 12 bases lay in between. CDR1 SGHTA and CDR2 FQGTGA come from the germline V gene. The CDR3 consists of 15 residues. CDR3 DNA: TGTGCCAGCAGCTTATGGGGGGGGCAATACAATGAGCAGTTCTTC. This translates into CASSLWGGQYNEQFF.

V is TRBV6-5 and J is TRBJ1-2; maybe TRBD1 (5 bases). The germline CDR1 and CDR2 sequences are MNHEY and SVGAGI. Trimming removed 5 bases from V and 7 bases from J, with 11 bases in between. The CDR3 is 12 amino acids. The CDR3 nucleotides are TGTGCCAGCAGTCCCCCGGGGGGTGGCTACACCTTC. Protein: CASSPPGGGYTF.

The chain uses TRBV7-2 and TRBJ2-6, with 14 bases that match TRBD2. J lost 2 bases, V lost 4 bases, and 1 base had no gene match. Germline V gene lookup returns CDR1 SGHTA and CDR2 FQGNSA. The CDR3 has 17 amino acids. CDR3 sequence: CASSSTSGGAGANVLTF. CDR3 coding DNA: TGTGCCAGCAGCTCGACTAGCGGGGGGGCTGGGGCCAACGTCCTGACTTTC. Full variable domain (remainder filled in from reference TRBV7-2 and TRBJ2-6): GAGVSQSPSNKVTEKGKDVELRCDPISGHTALYWYRQSLGQGLEFLIYFQGNSAPDKSGLPSDRFSAERTGGSVSTLTIQRTQQEDSAVYLCASSSTSGGAGANVLTFGAGSRLTVL.

The CDR3 region has the DNA TGTGCCAGCAGTATTGGGACAGACTACAATGAGCAGTTCTTC. This encodes CASSIGTDYNEQFF. The chain has TRBV6-5 and TRBJ2-1, with 7 bases matching TRBD1. The V segment lost 5 bases and the J segment 3 bases; nucleotides outside the gene matches: 4. CDR3 length: 14 amino acids. Germline loops: CDR1 MNHEY, CDR2 SVGAGI.

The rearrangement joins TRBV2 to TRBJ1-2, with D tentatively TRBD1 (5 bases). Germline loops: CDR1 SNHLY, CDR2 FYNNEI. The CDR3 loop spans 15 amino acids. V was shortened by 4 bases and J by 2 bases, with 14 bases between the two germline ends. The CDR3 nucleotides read TGTGCCAGCAGTGGACAGAAGGGAGGGAACTATGGCTACACCTTC. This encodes CASSGQKGGNYGYTF.

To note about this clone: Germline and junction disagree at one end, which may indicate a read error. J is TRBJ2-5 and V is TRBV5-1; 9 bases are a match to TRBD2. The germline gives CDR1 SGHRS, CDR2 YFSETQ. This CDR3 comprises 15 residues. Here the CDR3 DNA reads TGCGCCAGCAGCTTTAATAGCGGGGGCCAAGAGACCCAGCACTTC. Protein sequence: CASSFNSGGQETQHF.

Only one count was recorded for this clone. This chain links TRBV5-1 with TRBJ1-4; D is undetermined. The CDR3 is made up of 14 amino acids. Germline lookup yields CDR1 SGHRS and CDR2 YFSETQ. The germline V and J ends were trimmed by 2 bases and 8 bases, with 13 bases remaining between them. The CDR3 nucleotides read TGCGCCAGCAGCTTAGGTGGAGAAAGGGAAAAACTGTTTTTT. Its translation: CASSLGGEREKLFF.

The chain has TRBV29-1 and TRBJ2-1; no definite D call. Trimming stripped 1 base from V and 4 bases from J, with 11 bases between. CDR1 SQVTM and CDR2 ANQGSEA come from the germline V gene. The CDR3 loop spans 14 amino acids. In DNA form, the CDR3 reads TGCAGCGTTGAAGTGACCTCGCGGTACAATGAGCAGTTCTTC. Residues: CSVEVTSRYNEQFF.

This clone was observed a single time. Here the CDR3 reads CAISERGGGADSPLHF. The CDR3 DNA sequence: TGTGCCATCAGTGAGCGCGGGGGGGGCGCCGATTCACCCCTCCACTTT. This chain connects TRBV10-3 to TRBJ1-6; tentative D call: TRBD1 (6 bases). Between the trimmed V and J ends, which lost 2 bases and 8 bases, there was a span of 16 bases. The CDR3 contains 16 residues. Germline CDR1 ENHRY, CDR2 SYGVKD.